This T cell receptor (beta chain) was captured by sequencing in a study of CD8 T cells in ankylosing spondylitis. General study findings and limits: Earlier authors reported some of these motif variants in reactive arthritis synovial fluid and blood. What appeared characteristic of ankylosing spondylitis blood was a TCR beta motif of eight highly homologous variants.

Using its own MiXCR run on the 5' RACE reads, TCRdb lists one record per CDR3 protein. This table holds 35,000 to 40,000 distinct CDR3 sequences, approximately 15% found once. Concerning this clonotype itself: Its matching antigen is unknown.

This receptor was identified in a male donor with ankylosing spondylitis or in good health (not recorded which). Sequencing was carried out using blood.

This chain's CDR3 is CASSLGGSLGETQYF. CDR3 DNA: TGTGCCAGCAGCTTAGGCGGCAGTCTGGGGGAGACCCAGTACTTC. The chain joins TRBV13 to TRBJ2-5, with D uncertain. CDR3 size: 15 residues. The V gene's germline CDR1 is PRHDT and CDR2 FYEKMQ (reference sequence). Trimming shortened V by 0 bases and J by 5 bases, and 13 bases separated the two germline ends.